These 3 T cell receptor beta chains share one sample of origin, sequenced in a study of T cell responses to AZD1222 COVID-19 vaccine (dated by TCRdb to about 2021). The time point tag for this specimen amounts to: baseline before first vaccination. Library preparation used the immunoSEQ multiplex PCR assay. TCRdb obtained this table from immuneACCESS and retained in-frame rearrangements with V and J assigned. These tables miss some clones; where compared with another copy, unresolved V genes account for less than half of the shortfall, and the remainder is unexplained. The sample records 68,000 or so clones, about three quarters of which are singletons. Of the sample, roughly an eighth falls within the top ten clones. The material sequenced was peripheral blood, taken on day 0 of AZD1222 vaccination. Receptors originate from an adult in good health.

This clone is a singleton in its sample. The CDR3 protein is CASSEAAGGSNEQFF. DNA of the CDR3: TGTGCCAGCAGTGAAGCGGCGGGGGGGTCGAATGAGCAGTTCTTC. The chain recombines TRBV6-1 with TRBJ2-1, with 9 bases that match TRBD2. Unmatched junction bases numbered 4, after V lost 0 bases and J lost 7 bases. This CDR3 comprises 15 residues. Germline V gene data show CDR1 as MNHNS and CDR2 as SASEGT.

This chain links TRBV10-2 with TRBJ2-7; D may correspond to TRBD1 or TRBD2 (5 bases each). Germline CDR1 and CDR2: WSHSY and SAAADI. The CDR3 has 13 amino acids. Trimming left V 6 bases short and J 3 bases short, with 12 bases between. The CDR3 sequence: CASSPGTDYEQYF. CDR3 DNA sequence: TGCGCCAGCAGCCCGGGGACGGACTACGAGCAGTACTTC.

This chain connects TRBV4-3 to TRBJ1-4; D remains ambiguous. V was shortened by 1 base and J by 4 bases, with 13 bases between the two germline ends. Germline lookup yields CDR1 LGHNA and CDR2 YSLEER. CDR3 length: 16 residues. The CDR3 sequence is CASSQGVQNGNEKLFF. For the CDR3, the DNA is TGCGCCAGCAGCCAAGGAGTACAGAACGGTAATGAAAAACTGTTTTTT.